This T cell receptor beta chain is drawn from a study of T cell responses to AZD1222 COVID-19 vaccine (dated by TCRdb to the early 2020s). Study-level background: AZD1222 recipients given second doses at about 4 weeks or at about 12 weeks were pooled, since spike-specific TCR depth and breadth were not found to differ between the two schedules. TCR sequencing was performed for 230 to 250 trial participants, of whom around 200 were given two doses of AZD1222 and around 26 were given two doses of MenACWY control vaccine. Trial participants were enrolled into age subgroups of 18-55, 56-69 and 70-plus years, which contained 148, 28 and 57 TCR-sequenced participants, respectively. Overall results and qualifications from the work: No day 14 peak-response samples were available, so repertoires were characterized only after the peak T cell response. The vaccine-associated CD4 TCRs covered the entire spike protein, and the dominant responses fell in regions 160-218 and 743-854. Participants were mostly white British, with more females than males. The authors suggested clonal diversity may have been underestimated. After two AZD1222 doses, spike-specific TCR breadth and depth were significantly higher than at day 0 and than in MenACWY recipients. Only five to seven AZD1222 recipients were SARS-CoV-2 seropositive at baseline, limiting conclusions about previously exposed vaccinees. In the small 56-69-year group, the increase in depth fell short of significance, most likely because of low power. Reportedly, almost half of the unique spike-specific TCRs recognized epitopes lying outside the regions that are mutated in the B.1.351 and B.1.1.7 variants.

The CDR3 regions of human TCRbeta chains were subjected to immunosequencing. Per the authors' processing: Repertoire TCRs were checked for matches against a reference library of SARS-CoV-2-specific TCRs that had been generated using the MIRA antigen-specificity platform. Breadth meant the fraction of unique TCRs that were SARS-CoV-2-associated, whereas depth meant the fraction of total T cells that were SARS-CoV-2-associated. Using the MIRA data, every spike-specific TCR was mapped to the spike region that the TCR reacted to and assigned to either a CD4 or a CD8 class. Log10-transformed breadth and depth values were compared by one-way ANOVA with Sidak's multiple comparisons tests. TCRdb carries this immuneACCESS record with in-frame sequences only. Its versions omit some clonotypes, under half of them owing to an unresolved V gene in the studies checked, with the rest unexplained. That table gives V, J and clone size, and the DNA gave D and trimming. The sample yields fewer than 150,000 clones; 93% were counted once. Under 4% of the sample belongs to the ten largest clones.

The sample's time point label, decoded: baseline before first vaccination. Samples from vaccinated people were obtained from the UK trials COV001 and COV002, which included a single-blind randomized controlled phase 2/3 trial of AZD1222 (ChAdOx1 nCoV-19) in healthy adults. For TCRbeta chain sequencing, PBMC samples from trial participants were taken at day 0 and at day 28 after the second dose. On this clone: Its antigen has not been determined. No base qualities exist here, and no much larger clone lies one base off it.

The clonotype comes from an adult in good health. The sequencing used peripheral blood, collected on day 0 of AZD1222 vaccination.

The DNA reads as follows: TGCGCCAGCAGCTTCTCTGGACAGGGAACAGATACGCAGTATTTT. Its protein reads: CASSFSGQGTDTQYF. The sequence is built from TRBV5-1 and TRBJ2-3, with 8 bases matching TRBD1. V is cut back by 2 bases and J by 3 bases, with 5 bases in the junction unmatched. Spanning cysteine to phenylalanine, the CDR3 consists of 15 amino acids. Of the read, only the CDR3 DNA is kept; its 45 bases are in frame from base 1. CDR1 SGHRS and CDR2 YFSETQ are derived from the germline V gene.